What follows are 25 T cell receptor beta chains derived from one specimen sequenced in a study of memory CD4+ T cells and cytomegalovirus serostatus. Single viable CD3+CD4+CD8-CD45RO+ cells were sorted as the memory CD4+ T cells. The repertoire was sequenced with immunoSEQ multiplex PCR; TCRdb's copy has only in-frame clones and lacks some. The sample records about 40,000 clones, around 80% being singletons. Sequenced input: memory CD4+ T cells from blood. The receptors stem from an adult in good health and CMV-seronegative.

The chain recombines TRBV7-2 with TRBJ1-1; 7 nucleotides align to TRBD1. Trimming removed 6 bases from V and 5 bases from J; junction bases left unmatched: 12. From germline, CDR1 is SGHTA and CDR2 FQGNSA. The CDR3 sequence is 15 residues long. In DNA, the CDR3 is TGTGCCAGCAGTCGGAGCGAGACAGGGATGACTGAAGCTTTCTTT. It specifies CASSRSETGMTEAFF.

For the CDR3, the DNA is TGTGCCAGTAGTACTAATTTAAGGGCTGAAGCTTTCTTT. It translates to CASSTNLRAEAFF. This chain uses TRBV19 with TRBJ1-1; no reliable D call. Between the trimmed V and J ends, which lost 4 bases and 6 bases, there was a span of 12 bases. CDR3 length: 13 residues. Germline CDR1 reads LNHDA; CDR2 reads SQIVND (reference sequence).

This chain joins TRBV4-1 and TRBJ1-4; no firm D call. Germline V gives CDR1 MGHRA, CDR2 YSYEKL. This CDR3 spans 16 amino acids. Trimming shortened V by 1 base and J by 6 bases, and 15 bases separated the two germline ends. For the CDR3, the DNA is TGCGCCAGCAGCCAAGTTTCAGGTCTTGATCATGAAAAACTGTTTTTT. Amino acid sequence: CASSQVSGLDHEKLFF.

This chain links TRBV5-8 with TRBJ1-5, with D maybe TRBD1 (6 bases). The V gene lost 2 bases and the J gene lost 5 bases, with 14 bases spanning the gap. This CDR3 region has 15 residues. From germline, CDR1 is SGHTS and CDR2 YDEGEE. The DNA for the CDR3 is TGTGCCAGCAGCTTAGGAGACAGGAGGTATCAGCCCCAGCATTTT. Translating gives CASSLGDRRYQPQHF.

This clone was seen just once. V gene TRBV7-9 combines with J gene TRBJ1-1, with no clear D. Trimming left V 5 bases short and J 0 bases short, with 13 bases between. The V gene's germline CDR1 is SEHNR and CDR2 FQNEAQ (reference sequence). The CDR3 consists of 15 residues. The CDR3 here is CASSAVAAVNTEAFF. As DNA, the CDR3 is TGTGCCAGCAGCGCCGTTGCGGCGGTGAACACTGAAGCTTTCTTT.

Here the CDR3 reads CASSTPYSGNQPQHF. The DNA of the CDR3 is TGTGCCAGCAGCACCCCGTATAGCGGCAATCAGCCCCAGCATTTT. The V call is TRBV5-8, the J call TRBJ1-5; D is unresolved. This CDR3 region has 15 residues. In germline, CDR1 is SGHTS, CDR2 YDEGEE. Trimming removed 4 bases from V and 2 bases from J, with 13 bases in between.

The rearrangement links TRBV7-9 to TRBJ1-1; D is unresolved. This CDR3 is built from 15 residues. The V gene lost 1 base and the J gene lost 5 bases, with 14 bases spanning the gap. The germline CDR1 and CDR2 sequences are SEHNR and FQNEAQ (reference sequence). CDR3 sequence: CASSLVSEGVTEAFF. As DNA, the CDR3 is TGTGCCAGCAGCTTAGTGTCGGAGGGAGTGACTGAAGCTTTCTTT.

The V call is TRBV6-5, the J call TRBJ2-3, with 7 bases that match TRBD2. V shed 2 bases and J 0 bases; nucleotides not matched to a gene: 5. The germline V gene encodes CDR1 MNHEY and CDR2 SVGAGI. The CDR3 length is 16 residues. The CDR3 DNA reads TGTGCCAGCAGTTACGCGACTAGCAAAAGCACAGATACGCAGTATTTT. Its translation is CASSYATSKSTDTQYF.

J is TRBJ1-4 and V is TRBV4-3, with a weak D call TRBD1 (5 bases). The germline V gene has CDR1 LGHNA and CDR2 YSLEER. The CDR3 covers 17 residues. V was shortened by 0 bases and J by 0 bases, with 11 bases between the two germline ends. CDR3 DNA: TGCGCCAGCAGCCAAGATCCCAGACAGTCAACTAATGAAAAACTGTTTTTT. Translating it yields CASSQDPRQSTNEKLFF.

Notes on this clone: A much more abundant neighbour one base away suggests this may be a read error. V gene TRBV7-7 combines with J gene TRBJ2-5; D not certain. Germline CDR1 reads SSHAT; CDR2 reads FNYEAQ (reference sequence). There are 13 residues in the CDR3. Here the CDR3 reads CASSFLGSRTQYF. CDR3 bases: TGTGCTAGCAGCTTTTTAGGCTCAAGGACCCAGTACTTC.

This clone was picked up a small number of times. The identical CDR3 is also encoded by other nucleotide sequences in the sample. The rearrangement joins TRBV4-3 to TRBJ1-4, with D possibly being TRBD1 (6 bases). The CDR3 has 14 amino acids. Germline assignment: CDR1 LGHNA and CDR2 YSLEER. V dropped 0 bases and J dropped 6 bases, with 8 bases sitting between them. CDR3 amino acids: CASSQEQGYEKLFF. CDR3 DNA sequence: TGCGCCAGCAGCCAAGAACAGGGTTATGAAAAACTGTTTTTT.

The chain employs TRBV7-2 and TRBJ2-5, with 9 bases aligning to TRBD2. CDR1 is SGHTA and CDR2 is FQGNSA in the germline V gene. There are 15 residues in the CDR3. V dropped 3 bases and J dropped 4; count of bases not matched to a gene: 6. The CDR3 protein is CASSLRGGSGETQYF. Written as DNA, the CDR3 is TGTGCCAGCAGCTTGCGGGGGGGTTCGGGAGAGACCCAGTACTTC.

This chain joins TRBV9 and TRBJ2-3, with 10 bases identical to TRBD2. The CDR3 runs 16 residues. From germline, CDR1 is SGDLS and CDR2 YYNGEE. Losses at the gene ends were 4 bases for V and 1 base for J; bases not matched to a gene: 6. CDR3 residues: CASSFRGTSGTDTQYF. The CDR3 bases are TGTGCCAGCAGCTTCAGAGGGACTAGCGGCACAGATACGCAGTATTTT.

The V gene is TRBV7-2, the J gene TRBJ2-2, with D possibly being TRBD2 (5 bases). Germline V gene lookup returns CDR1 SGHTA and CDR2 FQGNSA. The CDR3 contains 14 residues. V was clipped by 2 bases and J by 4 bases, with 8 bases between them. The CDR3 loop reads CASSLMRATGELFF. Here the CDR3 DNA reads TGTGCCAGCAGCTTAATGAGGGCCACCGGGGAGCTGTTTTTT.

This clone turned up a few times. V usage is TRBV29-1 and J usage is TRBJ2-3; no definite D call. This CDR3 region has 12 residues. Germline-derived CDR1 and CDR2 are SQVTM and ANQGSEA. The V end lost 4 bases, the J end lost 4 bases, and 9 bases lay between the germline ends. The CDR3 DNA is TGCAGCGTTGGGTTCGCGCCAGATACGCAGTATTTT. As protein: CSVGFAPDTQYF.

This clone was picked up a small number of times. The V call is TRBV7-2, the J call TRBJ2-5, with 12 bases aligning to TRBD2. The germline gives CDR1 SGHTA, CDR2 FQGNSA. This CDR3 is built from 16 residues. V gave up 5 bases and J gave up 0 bases; unmatched junction bases: 4. CDR3 bases: TGTGCCAGCAGCCCCCTAGCGGGAGGGTACCAAGAGACCCAGTACTTC. Protein: CASSPLAGGYQETQYF. Full variable domain (outside the CDR3, taken from reference TRBV7-2 and TRBJ2-5): GAGVSQSPSNKVTEKGKDVELRCDPISGHTALYWYRQSLGQGLEFLIYFQGNSAPDKSGLPSDRFSAERTGGSVSTLTIQRTQQEDSAVYLCASSPLAGGYQETQYFGPGTRLLVL.

The chain carries TRBV4-3 and TRBJ2-3; D may be TRBD2 (6 bases). From germline, CDR1 is LGHNA and CDR2 YSLEER. V was shortened by 4 bases and J by 8 bases, with 13 bases between the two germline ends. The CDR3 extends over 13 amino acids. The DNA of the CDR3 is TGCGCCAGCAGCCCCCAGGGAGGAGGTACGCAGTATTTT. This sequence encodes CASSPQGGGTQYF.

This sequence joins TRBV7-6 and TRBJ2-7, with TRBD1 matching 10 bases. CDR3 length equals 15 residues. Germline CDR1 reads SGHVS; CDR2 reads FNYEAQ. The ends lost 2 bases at V and 5 bases at J; junction bases unmatched: 6. The CDR3 nucleotides are TGTGCCAGCAGCTTACGTCCGGGACAGGGGAACGAGCAGTACTTC. Encoded protein: CASSLRPGQGNEQYF.

Only a few counts were recorded for this clone. The rearrangement links TRBV7-2 to TRBJ2-7; D is undetermined. Looked up from germline, CDR1 is SGHTA and CDR2 is FQGNSA. This CDR3 has 15 residues. Trimming took 5 bases from V and 0 from J, leaving 14 bases between them. The CDR3 sequence is CASSPYEKGSYEQYF. Here the CDR3 DNA reads TGTGCCAGCAGCCCCTACGAGAAGGGCTCCTACGAGCAGTACTTC.

This clone was counted between two and nine times. This chain links TRBV7-2 with TRBJ1-1; 7 nucleotides agree with TRBD1. Germline V gene sequence: CDR1 SGHTA, CDR2 FQGNSA. J was trimmed by 0 bases and V by 3 bases; bases with no gene match: 1. The CDR3 extends over 14 amino acids. In DNA, the CDR3 is TGTGCCAGCAGCTTCGGACAGGTGAACACTGAAGCTTTCTTT. Protein: CASSFGQVNTEAFF.

The chain joins TRBV28 to TRBJ1-3; 7 bases agree with TRBD1. The CDR3 extends over 16 amino acids. Unmatched junction bases numbered 12, after V lost 6 bases and J lost 4 bases. Germline V gene data show CDR1 as MDHEN and CDR2 as SYDVKM. The CDR3 nucleotides are TGTGCCAGCAGCTGGGCGACAGGGCCAGTAGGAAACACCATATATTTT. This gives the protein CASSWATGPVGNTIYF.

The gene calls are TRBV6-1 and TRBJ2-5, with D possibly being TRBD1 or TRBD2 (6 bases each). Germline-derived CDR1 and CDR2 are MNHNS and SASEGT. The V gene lost 5 bases and the J gene lost 2 bases, with 15 bases spanning the gap. This CDR3 has 15 amino acids. The CDR3 sequence is CASSRGTGHQETQYF. CDR3 DNA sequence: TGTGCCAGCAGTAGGGGGACTGGACATCAAGAGACCCAGTACTTC.

This clone was found a few times. The chain is built from TRBV7-2 and TRBJ2-6, with 8 positions matching TRBD1. The CDR3 has 19 residues. Trimming at V came to 4 bases and at J to 0 bases, leaving 11 bases not matched to a gene. The V gene's germline CDR1 is SGHTA and CDR2 FQGNSA. CDR3 DNA: TGTGCCAGCAGCTCCTGGGACAGGCCGGTATACTCTGGGGCCAACGTCCTGACTTTC. It codes for CASSSWDRPVYSGANVLTF.

The chain joins TRBV5-6 to TRBJ1-1; no definite D call. CDR1 and CDR2 (germline): SGHDT, YYEEEE. The CDR3 runs to 17 residues. The V end lost 0 bases, the J end lost 1 base, and 16 bases lay between the germline ends. The CDR3 spells CASSLEAGWPPNTEAFF. The CDR3 nucleotides are TGTGCCAGCAGCTTGGAAGCTGGTTGGCCACCGAACACTGAAGCTTTCTTT.

The J gene is TRBJ2-2, the V gene TRBV19, with TRBD2 matching over 8 bases. V was clipped by 2 bases and J by 5 bases; unmatched bases: 4. Germline assignment: CDR1 LNHDA and CDR2 SQIVND (reference sequence). The CDR3 consists of 15 residues. The CDR3 sequence: CASSITRGGTGELFF. CDR3 coding DNA: TGTGCCAGTAGTATAACCCGGGGGGGGACCGGGGAGCTGTTTTTT.